This TCR beta chain emerged from a study of cytomegalovirus exposure and HLA in healthy donors. PCR involved 60 Vbeta and 13 Jbeta primers. Repertoires were generated with immunoSEQ multiplex PCR, while TCRdb's copy carries only in-frame clones and drops some. This sample's clone table lists around 100,000 clones. Points on this clone: Its antigen is as yet unknown.

Germline CDR1 and CDR2: KGHSH and LQKENI. The V gene end was trimmed by 5 bases and the J gene end by 3 bases; junction bases not matched to a gene: 7. The CDR3 covers 15 residues. Study observations and caveats: Certain indistinguishable V segments, among them TRBV6-2 and TRBV6-3, were excluded.

Sequenced sample: PBMCs. The receptor was isolated from a man aged 25-45 years in good health and CMV-seronegative. The chain joins TRBV18 to TRBJ2-1, with 7 bases lining up with TRBD1. Written as DNA, the CDR3 is TGTGCCAGCTCAGACCTTCGACAGGGCTACAATGAGCAGTTCTTC. Its translation: CASSDLRQGYNEQFF.